This T cell receptor (beta chain) comes out of a study of T cell repertoires in cytomegalovirus infection. Study background: Use of recently identified HLA-C-restricted and well-studied HLA-B-restricted CMV epitopes was part of the study. Evidence of both CMV infection and a matching HLA type came from public TCR beta signatures.

Trimming removed 2 bases from V and 8 bases from J; junction bases left unmatched: 14. The CDR3 is made up of 17 amino acids. The germline V gene encodes CDR1 SGHVS and CDR2 FQNEAQ. TCRdb passed the reads through MiXCR, listing each CDR3 protein once. The sample holds about 770,000 distinct CDR3 sequences, around 29% seen once. A remark on this clonotype: The antigen is unknown.

Sequences were derived from cultured CD8+ T cells from PBMCs, sampled from culture after CMV antigen stimulation. This receptor was obtained from a human donor in good health (CMV status not recorded). Some clones in this sample may be carry-over from other donors' samples. V and J are TRBV7-8 and TRBJ1-2, with 10 positions matching TRBD1. As DNA, the CDR3 is TGTGCCAGCAGCTTACTGTCCGGGACAGGGGATCAGGACGGCTACACCTTC. Its protein is CASSLLSGTGDQDGYTF.